The entry below gives a single TCR beta chain sequence along with its context. Its specificity is unknown. Sequenced by immunoSEQ multiplex PCR; TCRdb stores in-frame clones only, minus some. The sample shows 2 million to 3 million clones, approximately 93% of them seen only once. V trimming: 0 bases; J trimming: 7 bases; junction bases outside the gene matches: 9. The CDR3 consists of 15 residues. CDR1 is MNHNY and CDR2 is SVGAGI in the germline V gene (reference sequence). The data were taken from a study of shared clonotypes between healthy human individuals. General observations from the study: Collection of samples was limited to blood; tissue repertoires likely differ. Several donors had 4% to 5% of their naive CD4 clonotypes in common. On the whole, naive subsets had larger estimated richness than memory subsets had. Genetic and exposure-history diversity was limited by the few donors.

The chain has TRBV6-6 and TRBJ2-7; 7 nucleotides line up with TRBD1. Sequenced sample: naive CD4+ T cells from PBMCs. Specified subset: CD45RA+ positively selected. The receptor comes from a man between 18 and 29 years old in good health. Some clones in this sample may be carry-over from other donors' samples. The DNA of the CDR3 is TGTGCCAGCAGTTACTCGAGACAGGGTAGGAGGGAGCAGTACTTC. This codes for CASSYSRQGRREQYF.